The 22 T cell receptor beta chains in this list originate from one sample, sequenced in a study of memory CD4+ T cells and cytomegalovirus serostatus. The method was immunoSEQ multiplex PCR; TCRdb's version includes in-frame clones alone and lacks a portion of them. The sample yields under 55,000 clones, around 78% seen once. The sort gate was single viable CD3+CD4+CD8-CD45RO+ cells for memory CD4+ T cells. Sequencing input: memory CD4+ T cells from blood. All receptors come from an adult in good health and CMV-seronegative.

This chain uses TRBV6-5 with TRBJ2-7; no clear D gene. Germline CDR1 reads MNHEY; CDR2 reads SVGAGI. Trimming cost V 0 bases and J 2 bases, with 11 bases left between them. The CDR3 sequence is 15 residues long. CDR3 sequence reads: CASSYSKQPTYEQYF. DNA for the CDR3: TGTGCCAGCAGTTACTCGAAACAGCCAACCTACGAGCAGTACTTC.

The V and J genes are TRBV6-1 and TRBJ1-2; perhaps TRBD1 as D (5 bases). The CDR3 runs 15 residues. Per germline, CDR1 MNHNS and CDR2 SASEGT. The V and J ends lost 5 bases and 3 bases respectively, with 16 bases between them. This CDR3 is CASSPTGGSDYGYTF. In nucleotides, the CDR3 is TGTGCCAGCAGTCCGACGGGGGGGTCTGACTATGGCTACACCTTC.

This rearrangement joins TRBV9 to TRBJ2-1; tentative D call: TRBD2 (6 bases). The CDR3 extends over 16 amino acids. V dropped 0 bases and J dropped 0 bases, with 10 bases sitting between them. The germline gives CDR1 SGDLS, CDR2 YYNGEE. CDR3 in amino acids: CASSVGGMSSYNEQFF. CDR3 DNA: TGTGCCAGCAGCGTAGGCGGGATGAGCTCCTACAATGAGCAGTTCTTC.

The rearrangement joins TRBV30 to TRBJ2-5; TRBD1 matches at 10 bases. Germline V gene lookup returns CDR1 GTSNPN and CDR2 SVGIG (reference sequence). After removal of 3 bases from V and 3 bases from J, the junction contained 1 base not matched to a gene. This CDR3 spans 13 amino acids. CDR3 DNA sequence: TGTGCCTGGAGGGACAGGGGGAAAGAGACCCAGTACTTC. Residues: CAWRDRGKETQYF.

This clone was seen a single time. This rearrangement joins TRBV18 to TRBJ1-1; D gene uncertain. The germline CDR1 and CDR2 sequences are KGHSH and LQKENI. Trimming cost V 3 bases and J 3 bases, with 8 bases left between them. The CDR3 runs to 13 residues. DNA of the CDR3: TGTGCCAGCTCACCTTCAATCTACACTGAAGCTTTCTTT. Protein product: CASSPSIYTEAFF.

The chain employs TRBV15 and TRBJ1-5; D perhaps matches TRBD1 (6 bases). Trimming left V 1 base short and J 1 base short, with 14 bases between. The CDR3 is made up of 17 amino acids. Germline V gives CDR1 LNHNV, CDR2 YYDKDF (reference sequence). The CDR3 loop is CATSRGGGGASNQPQHF. The DNA for the CDR3 is TGTGCCACCAGCAGAGGAGGTGGGGGGGCCAGCAATCAGCCCCAGCATTTT.

This sequence joins TRBV7-2 and TRBJ2-6, with 9 bases lining up with TRBD1. Germline V lookup: CDR1 SGHTA, CDR2 FQGNSA. The CDR3 consists of 19 residues. V trimming: 1 base; J trimming: 1 base; junction bases outside the gene matches: 8. Written as DNA, the CDR3 is TGTGCCAGCAGCTTAGTGGCGGGACAGGGTGCATCTGGGGCCAACGTCCTGACTTTC. Its protein is CASSLVAGQGASGANVLTF.

This clone was detected only once. The chain has TRBV28 and TRBJ2-2; D might be TRBD2 (5 bases). In germline, CDR1 is MDHEN, CDR2 SYDVKM. This CDR3 is 13 amino acids long. CDR3 DNA: TGTGTCGTTAGGAGGAGGAACACCGGGGAGCTGTTTTTT. Its translation: CVVRRRNTGELFF.

The V gene is TRBV5-1, the J gene TRBJ2-5; no definite D call. The V end was cut by 4 bases, the J end by 5 bases, with 18 bases between. Germline V lookup: CDR1 SGHRS, CDR2 YFSETQ. This CDR3 is 15 amino acids long. CDR3 sequence (DNA): TGCGCCAGCAGCCACCGATCCCCGCTTAGGGAGACCCAGTACTTC. Residues: CASSHRSPLRETQYF.

The chain employs TRBV10-1 and TRBJ2-1; D remains ambiguous. This CDR3 spans 15 amino acids. Germline lookup yields CDR1 WNHNN and CDR2 SYGVQD (reference sequence). The V and J ends lost 2 bases and 4 bases respectively, with 12 bases between them. CDR3 DNA: TGCGCCAGCAGTGAGGAACCCCGTGGGTACAATGAGCAGTTCTTC. Encoded protein: CASSEEPRGYNEQFF.

The genes are TRBV11-2 and TRBJ1-1; unclear D gene. This CDR3 is built from 12 residues. The V end lost 10 bases, the J end lost 1 base, and 10 bases lay between the germline ends. Per germline, CDR1 SGHAT and CDR2 FQNNGV. The CDR3 region has the DNA TGTGCCACCAAGGCGGGGAACACTGAAGCTTTCTTT. This codes for CATKAGNTEAFF.

The rearrangement links TRBV5-5 to TRBJ2-7; TRBD2 agrees at 9 bases. Trimming took 1 base from V and 2 from J; bases not matched to a gene: 1. CDR1 is SGHKS, CDR2 YYEKEE, per germline (reference sequence). CDR3 size: 14 residues. The CDR3 DNA reads TGTGCCAGCAGCTTGATAGCGGGAGCCTACGAGCAGTACTTC. It specifies CASSLIAGAYEQYF.

The chain recombines TRBV5-6 with TRBJ1-6; D not resolved. Germline loops: CDR1 SGHDT, CDR2 YYEEEE. With 0 bases removed from V and 14 bases from J, the gap between germline ends came to 15 bases. The CDR3 sequence is 14 residues long. Here the CDR3 reads CASSLVSGQYTLHF. The CDR3 bases are TGTGCCAGCAGCTTGGTGTCCGGGCAGTACACCCTCCACTTT.

The rearrangement links TRBV28 to TRBJ1-1; 10 nucleotides line up with TRBD1. V lost 6 bases, J lost 1 base, and 8 bases stayed unmatched. This CDR3 has 16 residues. Germline CDR1 MDHEN, CDR2 SYDVKM. CDR3 nucleotide sequence: TGTGCCAGCAGCCGGACAGGGGGTCGGGGGAACACTGAAGCTTTCTTT. Translating gives CASSRTGGRGNTEAFF.

This clone came up a few times. The V and J genes are TRBV28 and TRBJ1-1; 7 positions agree with TRBD1. Germline CDR1 reads MDHEN; CDR2 reads SYDVKM. CDR3 length: 17 amino acids. With 8 bases clipped from V and 5 bases from J, the junction kept 20 bases outside the gene matches. The CDR3 nucleotides read TGTGCCAGCGGCCCCCCCATAGGAGGGGGCGGTGAAACTGAAGCTTTCTTT. The encoded protein is CASGPPIGGGGETEAFF. The whole variable domain, filled in from reference TRBV28 and TRBJ1-1, reads DVKVTQSSRYLVKRTGEKVFLECVQDMDHENMFWYRQDPGLGLRLIYFSYDVKMKEKGDIPEGYSVSREKKERFSLILESASTNQTSMYLCASGPPIGGGGETEAFFGQGTRLTVV.

This clone was recorded a few times. This chain uses TRBV18 with TRBJ1-4, with 10 bases fitting TRBD1. This CDR3 is 15 amino acids long. Per germline, CDR1 KGHSH and CDR2 LQKENI. The ends lost 0 bases at V and 11 bases at J; junction bases unmatched: 6. CDR3 sequence: CASSPPETGGWKLFF. The CDR3 DNA follows: TGTGCCAGCTCACCACCGGAGACAGGGGGCTGGAAACTGTTTTTT.

V is TRBV4-1 and J is TRBJ1-2; TRBD1 agrees at 8 bases. In germline, CDR1 is MGHRA, CDR2 YSYEKL. The CDR3 has 16 residues. V was pared by 4 bases and J by 4 bases, with 11 bases of the junction left unmatched. Here the CDR3 DNA reads TGCGCCAGCAGCCGCGATGCGGACAGGGCGGGCTATGGCTACACCTTC. It encodes CASSRDADRAGYGYTF.

This CDR3 is CASQSGGARTGELFF. The CDR3 nucleotides are TGTGCCAGCCAGTCAGGGGGGGCGCGCACCGGGGAGCTGTTTTTT. The J gene is TRBJ2-2, the V gene TRBV2; D possibly matches TRBD1 or TRBD2 (7 bases each). The CDR3 spans 15 residues. Trimming shortened V by 8 bases and J by 4 bases, and 17 bases separated the two germline ends. Germline V gives CDR1 SNHLY, CDR2 FYNNEI.

The CDR3, as DNA: TGTGCCAGCAGTGAAGCCAGGGGGCCGTATGGCTACACCTTC. This codes for CASSEARGPYGYTF. V usage is TRBV6-1 and J usage is TRBJ1-2; 8 bases are a match to TRBD1. The CDR3 is made up of 14 amino acids. Germline trimming cut 0 bases from V and 5 bases from J; bases unmatched to any gene: 2. The germline V gene encodes CDR1 MNHNS and CDR2 SASEGT.

CDR3 region: CASSLAASGFTGELFF. The CDR3 nucleotides are TGTGCCAGCAGCTTGGCGGCTAGCGGGTTCACCGGGGAGCTGTTTTTT. The V gene is TRBV5-4, the J gene TRBJ2-2; 8 nucleotides agree with TRBD2. Germline lookup yields CDR1 SGHNT and CDR2 YYREEE (reference sequence). Trimming took 0 bases from V and 4 from J; bases not matched to a gene: 5. The CDR3 is 16 residues long.

The chain uses TRBV27 and TRBJ1-5, with 7 bases identical to TRBD1. The CDR3 is 14 amino acids. After removal of 5 bases from V and 4 bases from J, the junction contained 5 bases not matched to a gene. Germline CDR1 MNHEY, CDR2 SMNVEV (reference sequence). The CDR3 DNA sequence: TGTGCCAGCAGTCGGCCAGGGGGAAATCAGCCCCAGCATTTT. Translation gives CASSRPGGNQPQHF.

V gene TRBV9 combines with J gene TRBJ1-2; D is uncertain. This CDR3 comprises 15 residues. Germline CDR1 SGDLS, CDR2 YYNGEE. V was trimmed by 0 bases and J by 5 bases, leaving 14 bases between them. CDR3 residues: CASSVDSGDGYGYTF. In nucleotides, the CDR3 is TGTGCCAGCAGCGTAGATTCAGGCGACGGTTATGGCTACACCTTC.